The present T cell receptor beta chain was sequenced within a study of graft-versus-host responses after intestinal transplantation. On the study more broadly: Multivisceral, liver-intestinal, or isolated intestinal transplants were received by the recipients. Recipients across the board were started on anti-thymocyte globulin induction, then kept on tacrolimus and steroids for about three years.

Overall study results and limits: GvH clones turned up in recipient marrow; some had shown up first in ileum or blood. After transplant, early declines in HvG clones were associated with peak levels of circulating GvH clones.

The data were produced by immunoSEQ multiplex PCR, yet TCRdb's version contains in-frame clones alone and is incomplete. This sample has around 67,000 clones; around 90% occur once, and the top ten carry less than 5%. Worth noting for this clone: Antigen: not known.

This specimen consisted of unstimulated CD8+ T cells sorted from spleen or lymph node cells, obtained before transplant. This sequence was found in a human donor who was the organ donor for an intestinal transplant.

The CDR3, as DNA: TGTGCCAGCAGCCCCGGAGGGACCTATTCACCCCTCCACTTT. Encoded protein: CASSPGGTYSPLHF. The chain has TRBV5-6 and TRBJ1-6, with a tentative D call TRBD1 (5 bases). Trimming pared 4 bases from V and 8 bases from J, leaving 13 bases between. The germline V gene encodes CDR1 SGHDT and CDR2 YYEEEE. This CDR3 region has 14 residues. Based on the CDR3 plus reference TRBV5-6 and TRBJ1-6, the full variable domain is DAGVTQSPTHLIKTRGQQVTLRCSPKSGHDTVSWYQQALGQGPQFIFQYYEEEERQRGNFPDRFSGHQFPNYSSELNVNALLLGDSALYLCASSPGGTYSPLHFGNGTRLTVT.